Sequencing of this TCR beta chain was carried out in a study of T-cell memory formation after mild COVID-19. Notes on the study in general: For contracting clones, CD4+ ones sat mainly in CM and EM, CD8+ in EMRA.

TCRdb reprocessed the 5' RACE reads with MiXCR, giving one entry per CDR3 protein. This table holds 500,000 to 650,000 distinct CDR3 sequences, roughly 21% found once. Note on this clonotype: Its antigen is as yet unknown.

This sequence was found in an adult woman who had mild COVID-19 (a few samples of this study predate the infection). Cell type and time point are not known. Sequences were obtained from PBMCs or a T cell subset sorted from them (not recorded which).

CDR3 in amino acids: CASSSWWAGEGYTF. The CDR3 DNA follows: TGTGCCAGCAGTTCCTGGTGGGCAGGGGAAGGCTACACCTTC. V gene TRBV27 combines with J gene TRBJ1-2; possible D gene TRBD1, 6 bases. CDR3 length: 14 residues. The germline CDR1 and CDR2 sequences are MNHEY and SMNVEV (reference sequence). V was trimmed by 4 bases and J by 8 bases, leaving 17 bases between them.